The next 24 T cell receptor beta chains were all read from a single sample in a study of response to subunit inactivated influenza vaccine (dated by TCRdb to the late 2010s). The method behind the library was RT-PCR. Instrument on record: Illumina HiSeq 2500. In TCRdb, the public reads were trimmed at Q25 with fastp and aligned with MiXCR, with productive beta chains retained. Identical CDR3 protein sequences are pooled into one entry, listed with their most common genes and DNA. This sample has about 580,000 distinct CDR3 sequences in its table, and 13% to 15% of those were observed once. Roughly 11% of the sample is taken by the ten largest. Sequencing used PBMCs from blood, obtained roughly 12 days after vaccination. These receptors were collected from a man aged 45-65 years who received an inactivated influenza vaccine. Donor details come from another sample of the same person, matched by shared clones.

This clonotype has only a few counts. The chain recombines TRBV28 with TRBJ2-7; TRBD1 matches at 7 bases. Per germline, CDR1 MDHEN and CDR2 SYDVKM. CDR3 length equals 14 residues. Trimming at V came to 5 bases and at J to 3 bases, leaving 7 bases not matched to a gene. The CDR3 DNA follows: TGTGCCAGCAGTGGGGACAGCGGATACTACGAGCAGTACTTC. Its translation is CASSGDSGYYEQYF.

The CDR3 loop reads CASSSGQRVYGYTF. The CDR3 DNA reads TGTGCCAGCAGCAGCGGACAGCGCGTCTATGGCTACACCTTC. The J gene is TRBJ1-2, the V gene TRBV7-2, with a tentative D call TRBD1 (6 bases). This CDR3 has 14 amino acids. The germline V gene has CDR1 SGHTA and CDR2 FQGNSA. The V and J ends lost 5 bases and 4 bases respectively, with 14 bases between them.

This clonotype was observed a handful of times. The gene calls are TRBV12-3 or TRBV12-4 and TRBJ2-1; weak D call: TRBD2 (6 bases). The CDR3 length is 14 residues. Trimming stripped 8 bases from V and 0 bases from J, with 11 bases between. CDR3 DNA sequence: TGTGCCAGCCGACGGGAGAGCTCCTACAATGAGCAGTTCTTC. Translation: CASRRESSYNEQFF.

The rearrangement joins TRBV30 to TRBJ1-6; D is undetermined. CDR3 size: 14 residues. Germline V lookup: CDR1 GTSNPN, CDR2 SVGIG (reference sequence). The V end lost 0 bases, the J end lost 6 bases, and 9 bases lay between the germline ends. The CDR3 DNA reads TGTGCCTGGAGTGTACTAGGGTTTAATTCACCCCTCCACTTT. Residues: CAWSVLGFNSPLHF.

The V and J genes are TRBV7-2 and TRBJ2-3; D assignment may be TRBD1 or TRBD2 (5 bases each). The CDR3 runs 15 residues. Trimming took 2 bases from V and 4 from J, leaving 13 bases between them. Per germline, CDR1 SGHTA and CDR2 FQGNSA. CDR3 sequence reads: CASSLSVTGPDTQYF. CDR3 bases: TGTGCCAGCAGCTTATCGGTAACGGGACCAGATACGCAGTATTTT.

This clonotype was recorded a few times. The rearrangement joins TRBV5-6 to TRBJ2-1, with TRBD2 matching over 11 bases. CDR3 length: 17 amino acids. Germline lookup yields CDR1 SGHDT and CDR2 YYEEEE. V shed 3 bases, J shed 4 bases, and the junction held 9 bases outside the gene matches. CDR3 DNA: TGTGCCAGCAGCTCCCATTCCCTAGCGGGGGGTTACAATGAGCAGTTCTTC. Encoded protein: CASSSHSLAGGYNEQFF.

This clonotype has a handful of counts. The chain is built from TRBV5-1 and TRBJ2-6; D is undetermined. The CDR3 runs to 16 residues. From germline, CDR1 is SGHRS and CDR2 YFSETQ. The V and J ends lost 1 base and 4 bases respectively, with 12 bases between them. The CDR3 sequence is CASSLSASMGANVLTF. The CDR3 nucleotides read TGCGCCAGCAGCTTGTCTGCTTCGATGGGGGCCAACGTCCTGACTTTC.

V gene TRBV29-1 combines with J gene TRBJ2-3; 14 nucleotides match TRBD2. The CDR3 spans 15 residues. V lost 6 bases to trimming and J lost 3 bases; unmatched junction nucleotides: 5. CDR1 is SQVTM, CDR2 ANQGSEA, per germline. DNA of the CDR3: TGCAGCGTGAGACTAGCGGGGGGGCCTACAGATACGCAGTATTTT. Translation: CSVRLAGGPTDTQYF.

The CDR3 reads CASSLVGGGRDEQFF. CDR3 bases: TGCGCCAGCAGCTTGGTCGGGGGGGGCCGGGATGAGCAGTTCTTC. The J gene is TRBJ2-1, the V gene TRBV5-1; 8 nucleotides line up with TRBD2. The germline gives CDR1 SGHRS, CDR2 YFSETQ. CDR3 length equals 15 residues. The V and J ends lost 0 bases and 8 bases, in that order; junction bases with no gene match: 7.

This clonotype turned up a few times. The rearrangement joins TRBV29-1 to TRBJ2-7; 8 bases map to TRBD1. Germline CDR1 is SQVTM and CDR2 is ANQGSEA. Trimming cost V 4 bases and J 3 bases; bases outside gene matches: 8. This CDR3 is 14 amino acids long. The chain's CDR3 is CSVGKGQGGYEQYF. CDR3 DNA: TGCAGCGTTGGGAAAGGACAGGGTGGCTACGAGCAGTACTTC.

The chain recombines TRBV5-5 with TRBJ1-6; no clear D gene. With 4 bases removed from V and 12 bases from J, the gap between germline ends came to 11 bases. Germline assignment: CDR1 SGHKS and CDR2 YYEKEE (reference sequence). This CDR3 is 12 amino acids long. CDR3 sequence reads: CASSPERGPLHF. The CDR3 bases are TGTGCCAGCAGCCCAGAAAGAGGACCCCTCCACTTT.

This clonotype has only a few counts. The chain is built from TRBV20-1 and TRBJ2-3; 7 nucleotides agree with TRBD2. CDR1 and CDR2 (germline): DFQATT, SNEGSKA (reference sequence). This CDR3 comprises 13 residues. After removal of 6 bases from V and 4 bases from J, the junction contained 7 bases not matched to a gene. CDR3 protein: CSAYRTRSDTQYF. CDR3 nucleotide sequence: TGCAGTGCCTATCGGACTAGATCAGATACGCAGTATTTT.

This clonotype was seen ten or more times. The V gene is TRBV29-1, the J gene TRBJ1-2; D remains unclear. Germline V gives CDR1 SQVTM, CDR2 ANQGSEA. Trimming stripped 2 bases from V and 7 bases from J, with 2 bases between. This CDR3 region has 9 residues. The CDR3 sequence: CSVERGYTF. The CDR3 bases are TGCAGCGTTGAACGTGGCTACACCTTC.

The rearrangement joins TRBV4-1 to TRBJ2-2; 10 nucleotides match TRBD2. V lost 0 bases to trimming and J lost 4 bases; unmatched junction nucleotides: 5. The CDR3 runs to 17 residues. The germline V gene encodes CDR1 MGHRA and CDR2 YSYEKL. Here the CDR3 reads CASSQDGLAGVTGELFF. In DNA form, the CDR3 reads TGCGCCAGCAGCCAAGATGGGCTAGCGGGGGTCACCGGGGAGCTGTTTTTT.

The chain joins TRBV5-1 to TRBJ2-3; TRBD2 agrees at 7 bases. CDR3 length: 13 residues. J gave up 5 bases and V 6 bases, and 6 bases lay outside the gene matches. Germline V gene lookup returns CDR1 SGHRS and CDR2 YFSETQ. The CDR3 coding sequence is TGCGCCAGCAACTGGGGGGGGGAAGATACGCAGTATTTT. It translates to CASNWGGEDTQYF.

The CDR3 DNA follows: TGTGCCAGCAGCCCCACTCTCCCTAATGAGCAGTTCTTC. This gives the protein CASSPTLPNEQFF. J is TRBJ2-1 and V is TRBV3-1; D remains ambiguous. Germline V CDR1 and CDR2: LGHDT, YNNKEL (reference sequence). Trimming left V 4 bases short and J 7 bases short, with 11 bases between. There are 13 residues in the CDR3.

This clonotype was observed a few times. J is TRBJ2-6 and V is TRBV28, with 9 bases aligning to TRBD1. CDR3 size: 14 residues. V gave up 6 bases and J gave up 12 bases; unmatched junction bases: 9. CDR1 is MDHEN, CDR2 SYDVKM, per germline. For the CDR3, the DNA is TGTGCCAGCAGCCTACGGGACAGGGTGTCCGTCCTGACTTTC. This translates into CASSLRDRVSVLTF.

The sample holds many counts of this clonotype. The CDR3 DNA follows: TGTGCCAGCAGCCAAGATACGGAGGCGGTGGAGACCCAGTACTTC. Residues: CASSQDTEAVETQYF. V and J are TRBV4-2 and TRBJ2-5, with D possibly being TRBD2 (5 bases). The CDR3 is 15 amino acids. Germline V CDR1 and CDR2: LGHNA, YNFKEQ. The V end lost 0 bases, the J end lost 5 bases, and 13 bases lay between the germline ends.

The table lists this clonotype with a few counts. The chain recombines TRBV5-1 with TRBJ2-7; no clear D. Between the trimmed V and J ends, which lost 0 bases and 5 bases, there was a span of 9 bases. CDR1 is SGHRS, CDR2 YFSETQ, per germline. The CDR3 consists of 13 residues. The CDR3 nucleotides are TGCGCCAGCAGCTTGGCCGCGGCCCACGAGCAGTACTTC. Translation: CASSLAAAHEQYF.

This clonotype was seen a handful of times. This chain joins TRBV28 and TRBJ2-5, with D maybe TRBD1 (5 bases). Trimming took off 6 bases at V and 3 bases at J, with 14 bases between the two ends. This CDR3 has 14 residues. Germline CDR1 reads MDHEN; CDR2 reads SYDVKM. The CDR3 nucleotides read TGTGCCAGCAGGATGACCTCCAGGGAAGAGACCCAGTACTTC. It yields the protein CASRMTSREETQYF.

This clonotype has just a few counts. This sequence joins TRBV20-1 and TRBJ2-1, with D perhaps TRBD1 (6 bases). The CDR3 consists of 14 residues. CDR1 is DFQATT, CDR2 SNEGSKA, per germline (reference sequence). V dropped 6 bases and J dropped 4 bases, with 16 bases sitting between them. The CDR3 loop reads CSAPGQISYNEQFF. The CDR3, as DNA: TGCAGTGCCCCCGGACAGATCTCGTACAATGAGCAGTTCTTC.

This clonotype was observed many times. The chain employs TRBV7-2 and TRBJ1-2; perhaps TRBD1 as D (5 bases). In germline, CDR1 is SGHTA, CDR2 FQGNSA. The CDR3 spans 13 residues. V lost 9 bases and J lost 1, with 12 bases in between. The CDR3 sequence is CASSLTVNYGYTF. The DNA of the CDR3 is TGTGCCAGTAGTCTGACAGTTAACTATGGCTACACCTTC.

The genes are TRBV6-2 or TRBV6-3 and TRBJ2-1; no reliable D call. Germline V gene sequence: CDR1 MNHEY, CDR2 SVGEGT. The CDR3 consists of 16 residues. Trimming took 6 bases from V and 3 from J, leaving 18 bases between them. The CDR3 DNA follows: TGTGCCAGCAGGTCAGAATGGTCTTGGGGCTACAATGAGCAGTTCTTC. Residues: CASRSEWSWGYNEQFF.

The V gene is TRBV15, the J gene TRBJ2-5; possibly TRBD1 for D (6 bases). The CDR3 runs to 17 residues. The V end was cut by 3 bases, the J end by 0 bases, with 17 bases between. From germline, CDR1 is LNHNV and CDR2 YYDKDF (reference sequence). The CDR3 DNA reads TGTGCCACCAGCAGGGGAGACAGGTTGAGCTACCAAGAGACCCAGTACTTC. This sequence encodes CATSRGDRLSYQETQYF. Looking up the rest from reference TRBV15 and TRBJ2-5 gives the full variable domain: DAMVIQNPRYQVTQFGKPVTLSCSQTLNHNVMYWYQQKSSQAPKLLFHYYDKDFNNEADTPDNFQSRRPNTSFCFLDIRSPGLGDTAMYLCATSRGDRLSYQETQYFGPGTRLLVL.